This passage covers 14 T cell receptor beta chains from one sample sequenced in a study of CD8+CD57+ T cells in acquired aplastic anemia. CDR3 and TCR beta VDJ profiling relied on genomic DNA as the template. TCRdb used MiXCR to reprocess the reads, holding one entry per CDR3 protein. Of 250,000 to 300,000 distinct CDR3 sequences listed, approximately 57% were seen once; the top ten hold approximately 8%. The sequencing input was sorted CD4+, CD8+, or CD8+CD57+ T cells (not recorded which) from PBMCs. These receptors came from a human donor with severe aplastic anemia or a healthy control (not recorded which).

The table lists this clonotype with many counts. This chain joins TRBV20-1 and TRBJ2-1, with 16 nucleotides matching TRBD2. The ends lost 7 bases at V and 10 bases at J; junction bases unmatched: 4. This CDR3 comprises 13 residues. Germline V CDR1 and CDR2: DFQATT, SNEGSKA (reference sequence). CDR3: CSVGLAGGREQFF. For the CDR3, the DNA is TGCAGTGTGGGACTAGCGGGGGGGCGAGAGCAGTTCTTC.

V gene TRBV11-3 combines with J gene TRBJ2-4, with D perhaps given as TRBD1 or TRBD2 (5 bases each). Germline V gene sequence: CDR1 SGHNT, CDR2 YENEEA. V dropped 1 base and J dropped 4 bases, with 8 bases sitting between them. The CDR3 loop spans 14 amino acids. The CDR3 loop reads CASSLVGVKNIQYF. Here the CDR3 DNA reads TGTGCCAGCAGCTTAGTGGGGGTTAAAAACATTCAGTACTTC.

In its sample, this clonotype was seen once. The CDR3, as DNA: TGTGCCAGCAGCCAAGACACCGGGACAGTCCGCGAGCAGTACTTC. It translates to CASSQDTGTVREQYF. The V and J genes are TRBV14 and TRBJ2-7, with 7 bases fitting TRBD1. The ends lost 0 bases at V and 6 bases at J; junction bases unmatched: 8. This CDR3 has 15 amino acids. Germline assignment: CDR1 SGHDN and CDR2 FVKESK.

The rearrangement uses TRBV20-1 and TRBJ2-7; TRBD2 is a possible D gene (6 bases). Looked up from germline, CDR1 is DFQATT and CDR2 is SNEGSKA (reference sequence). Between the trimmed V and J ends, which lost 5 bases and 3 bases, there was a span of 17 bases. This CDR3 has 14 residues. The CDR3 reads CSAGGWRNDYEQYF. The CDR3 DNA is TGCAGTGCTGGAGGGTGGCGAAACGACTACGAGCAGTACTTC.

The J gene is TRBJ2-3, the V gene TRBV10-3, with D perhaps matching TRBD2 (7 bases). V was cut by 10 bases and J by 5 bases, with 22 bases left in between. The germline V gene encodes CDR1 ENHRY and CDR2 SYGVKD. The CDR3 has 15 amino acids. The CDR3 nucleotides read TGTGCCAGCAGGCCCCGGGGGCGCGGGGGAGATACGCAGTATTTT. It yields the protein CASRPRGRGGDTQYF.

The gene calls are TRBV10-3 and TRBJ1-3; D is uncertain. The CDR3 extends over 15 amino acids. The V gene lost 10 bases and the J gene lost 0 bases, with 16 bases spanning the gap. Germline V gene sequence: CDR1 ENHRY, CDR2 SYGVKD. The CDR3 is CATLWGTISGNTIYF. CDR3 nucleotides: TGTGCCACGCTCTGGGGAACCATCTCTGGAAACACCATATATTTT.

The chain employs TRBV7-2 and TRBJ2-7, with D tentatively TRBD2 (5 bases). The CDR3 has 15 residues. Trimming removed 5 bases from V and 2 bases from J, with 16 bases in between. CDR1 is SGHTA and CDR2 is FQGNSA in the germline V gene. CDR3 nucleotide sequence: TGTGCCAGCAGCCCGGCTGGTCGGGGTCCCTACGAGCAGTACTTC. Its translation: CASSPAGRGPYEQYF. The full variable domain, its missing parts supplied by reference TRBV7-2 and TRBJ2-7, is GAGVSQSPSNKVTEKGKDVELRCDPISGHTALYWYRQSLGQGLEFLIYFQGNSAPDKSGLPSDRFSAERTGGSVSTLTIQRTQQEDSAVYLCASSPAGRGPYEQYFGPGTRLTVT.

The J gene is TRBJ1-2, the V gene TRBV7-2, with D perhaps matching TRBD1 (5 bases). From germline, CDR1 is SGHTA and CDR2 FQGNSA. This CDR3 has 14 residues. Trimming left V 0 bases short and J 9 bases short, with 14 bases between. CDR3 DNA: TGTGCCAGCAGCTTAGCTGCCCAGGGTGGGAGCTACACCTTC. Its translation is CASSLAAQGGSYTF.

CDR3 protein: CASSLGPTGAGYTF. As DNA, the CDR3 is TGTGCCAGCAGCTTGGGTCCTACCGGGGCTGGCTACACCTTC. The chain couples TRBV7-2 to TRBJ1-2; D possibly corresponds to TRBD1 (5 bases). This CDR3 has 14 residues. Germline V gives CDR1 SGHTA, CDR2 FQGNSA. Trimming left V 3 bases short and J 7 bases short, with 15 bases between.

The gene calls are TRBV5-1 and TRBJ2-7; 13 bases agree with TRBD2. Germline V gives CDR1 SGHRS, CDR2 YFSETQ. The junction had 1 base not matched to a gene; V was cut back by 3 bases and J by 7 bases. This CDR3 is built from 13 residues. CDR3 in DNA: TGCGCCAGCAGCTGGGGACTAGCGGGAGAGCAGTACTTC. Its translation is CASSWGLAGEQYF.

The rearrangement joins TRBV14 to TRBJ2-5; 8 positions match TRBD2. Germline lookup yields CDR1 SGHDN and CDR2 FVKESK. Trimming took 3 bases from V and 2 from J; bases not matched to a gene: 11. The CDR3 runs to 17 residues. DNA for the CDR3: TGTGCCAGCAGCCAGGTCGAGCGGGGGAAAAAACAAGAGACCCAGTACTTC. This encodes CASSQVERGKKQETQYF.

CDR3: CASSLGTEKNIQYF. DNA of the CDR3: TGTGCCAGCAGCCTCGGGACAGAAAAAAACATTCAGTACTTC. The rearrangement links TRBV7-4 to TRBJ2-4, with 7 bases lining up with TRBD1. The V segment lost 5 bases and the J segment 4 bases; nucleotides outside the gene matches: 5. The CDR3 is 14 residues long. Looked up from germline, CDR1 is SGHVT and CDR2 is SQSDAQ.

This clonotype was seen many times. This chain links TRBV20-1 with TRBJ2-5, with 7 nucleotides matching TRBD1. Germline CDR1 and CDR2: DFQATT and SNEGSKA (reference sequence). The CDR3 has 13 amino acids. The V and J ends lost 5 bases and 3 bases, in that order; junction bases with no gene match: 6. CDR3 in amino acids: CSAAGTVEETQYF. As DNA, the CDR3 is TGCAGTGCTGCCGGGACAGTAGAAGAGACCCAGTACTTC.

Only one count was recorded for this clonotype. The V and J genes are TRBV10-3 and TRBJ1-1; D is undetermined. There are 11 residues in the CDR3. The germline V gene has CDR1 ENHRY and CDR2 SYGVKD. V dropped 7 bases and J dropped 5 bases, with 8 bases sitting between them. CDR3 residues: CAINSETEAFF. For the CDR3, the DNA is TGTGCCATCAATTCTGAAACTGAAGCTTTCTTT.